The next 15 T cell receptor beta chains were all read from a single sample in a study of CXCR3-negative and CXCR3-positive naive CD8 T cells. 5' RACE with UMI labels generated the TRB cDNA libraries. TCRdb reprocessed the 5' RACE reads; each CDR3 protein has one entry and no DNA is given. The sample table includes 45,000 to 60,000 distinct CDR3 sequences. Sequenced input: memory CD8+ T cells from blood. The source of these receptors is a human donor in good health. Some clones in this sample may be carry-over from other donors' samples.

CDR3 sequence: CASSCPATNEKLFF. The chain carries TRBV23-1 and TRBJ1-4. TRBV23-1 is an ORF, and what it does is uncertain. The CDR3 totals 14 residues.

This chain links TRBV18 with TRBJ2-7; TCRdb's D call of TRBD2 is untestable without DNA. Germline-derived CDR1 and CDR2 are KGHSH and LQKENI. The length of the CDR3 is 15 residues. This CDR3 is CASSPGGLAGYEQYF.

This chain connects TRBV6-6 to TRBJ1-1; TCRdb's D gene call, TRBD1, goes unchecked for lack of DNA. The CDR3 is made up of 11 amino acids. Germline CDR1 is MNHNY and CDR2 is SVGAGI (reference sequence). Here the CDR3 reads CAYLGGTEAFF.

The chain carries TRBV6-5 and TRBJ2-1; TCRdb indicates TRBD2, and absent DNA this call remains unverified. This CDR3 has 15 amino acids. Germline loops: CDR1 MNHEY, CDR2 SVGAGI. The CDR3 spells CASRGEGGSYNEQFF.

The gene calls are TRBV20-1 and TRBJ2-7; TCRdb designates TRBD2, a call that cannot be tested without DNA. Germline lookup yields CDR1 DFQATT and CDR2 SNEGSKA (reference sequence). This CDR3 contains 14 residues. The CDR3 loop reads CSAWPAGDSYEQYF.

The V call is TRBV25-1, the J call TRBJ2-1; TCRdb's D call, TRBD1, is unchecked because there is no DNA. Per the germline V gene, CDR1 is MGHDK and CDR2 is SYGVNS. The CDR3 has 11 amino acids. CDR3 sequence reads: CASGGGHEQFF.

The chain has TRBV6-1 and TRBJ1-1. The CDR3 runs 13 residues. The germline CDR1 and CDR2 sequences are MNHNS and SASEGT. The CDR3 reads CASSETTPTEAFF.

This chain links TRBV29-1 with TRBJ2-7; the D gene TCRdb calls, TRBD1, cannot be checked with no DNA. The germline CDR1 and CDR2 sequences are SQVTM and ANQGSEA. CDR3 length equals 15 residues. CDR3 amino acids: CSVGGPPTGDYEQYF.

The rearrangement links TRBV4-3 to TRBJ1-2. Germline CDR1 reads LGHNA; CDR2 reads YSLEER. CDR3 length equals 14 residues. This CDR3 reads CASSQDRTNYGYTF.

The chain carries TRBV6-5 and TRBJ2-2. This CDR3 comprises 15 residues. Germline V gene data show CDR1 as MNHEY and CDR2 as SVGAGI. The CDR3 spells CASSYGDANTGELFF.

This rearrangement joins TRBV7-6 to TRBJ2-7; with no DNA, the TCRdb D assignment of TRBD2 cannot be verified. From germline, CDR1 is SGHVS and CDR2 FNYEAQ. The CDR3 is 15 residues long. CDR3 sequence reads: CASSLNREGVYEQYF.

The gene calls are TRBV15 and TRBJ2-1; TCRdb lists TRBD1, though no DNA is available to test this call. This CDR3 contains 15 residues. Germline loops: CDR1 LNHNV, CDR2 YYDKDF (reference sequence). CDR3 amino acids: CATSRQGVSYNEQFF.

The rearrangement links TRBV20-1 to TRBJ1-1; TCRdb reports TRBD1, a call that lacks DNA to check it against. The CDR3 spans 13 residues. The germline V gene encodes CDR1 DFQATT and CDR2 SNEGSKA (reference sequence). The CDR3 reads CSARGQAITEAFF.

The V call is TRBV6-5, the J call TRBJ1-5; the TCRdb D gene call, TRBD1, has no DNA to confirm it. Germline V gene lookup returns CDR1 MNHEY and CDR2 SVGAGI. The length of the CDR3 is 13 residues. CDR3 region: CASRTGALQPQHF.

CDR3 region: CASSKRQAPMIEAFF. The J gene is TRBJ1-1, the V gene TRBV7-9; TCRdb designates TRBD1, a call that cannot be tested without DNA. Germline CDR1 and CDR2: SEHNR and FQNEAQ (reference sequence). The CDR3 is 15 residues long.